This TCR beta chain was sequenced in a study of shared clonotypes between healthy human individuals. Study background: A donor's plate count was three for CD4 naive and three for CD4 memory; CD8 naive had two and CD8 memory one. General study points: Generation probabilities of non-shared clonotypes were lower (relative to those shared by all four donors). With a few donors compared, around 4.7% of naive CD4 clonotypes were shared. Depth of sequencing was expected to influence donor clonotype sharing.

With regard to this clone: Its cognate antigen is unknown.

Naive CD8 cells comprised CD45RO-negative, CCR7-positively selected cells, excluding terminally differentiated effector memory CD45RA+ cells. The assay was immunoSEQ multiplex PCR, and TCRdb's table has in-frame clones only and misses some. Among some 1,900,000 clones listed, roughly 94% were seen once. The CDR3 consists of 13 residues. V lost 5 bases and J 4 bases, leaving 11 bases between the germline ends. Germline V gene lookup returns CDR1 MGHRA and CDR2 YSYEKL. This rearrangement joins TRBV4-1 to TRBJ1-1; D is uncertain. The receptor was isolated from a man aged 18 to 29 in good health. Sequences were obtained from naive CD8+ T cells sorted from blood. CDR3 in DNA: TGCGCCAGCAGCTCATGGGGAGGCACTGAAGCTTTCTTT. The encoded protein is CASSSWGGTEAFF.